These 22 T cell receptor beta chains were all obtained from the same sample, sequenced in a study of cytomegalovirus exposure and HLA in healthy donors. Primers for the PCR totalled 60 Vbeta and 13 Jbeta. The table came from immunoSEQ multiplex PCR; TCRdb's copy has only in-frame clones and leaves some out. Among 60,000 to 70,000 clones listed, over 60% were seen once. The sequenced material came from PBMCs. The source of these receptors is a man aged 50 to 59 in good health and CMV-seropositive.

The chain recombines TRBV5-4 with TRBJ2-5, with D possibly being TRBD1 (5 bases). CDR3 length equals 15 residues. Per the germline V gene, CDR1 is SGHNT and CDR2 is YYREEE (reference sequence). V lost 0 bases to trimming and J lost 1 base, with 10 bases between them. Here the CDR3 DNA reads TGTGCCAGCAGCTTGGTGGCAGGGCCCCAAGAGACCCAGTACTTC. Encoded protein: CASSLVAGPQETQYF.

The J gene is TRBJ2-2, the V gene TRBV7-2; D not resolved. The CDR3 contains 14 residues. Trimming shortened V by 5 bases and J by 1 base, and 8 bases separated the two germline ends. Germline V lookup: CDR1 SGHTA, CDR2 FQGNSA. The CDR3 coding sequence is TGTGCCAGCAGCAGAACAGTGAACACCGGGGAGCTGTTTTTT. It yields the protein CASSRTVNTGELFF.

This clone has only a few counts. CDR3: CASRLQGGHGYTF. CDR3 nucleotide sequence: TGTGCCAGCAGGCTACAGGGTGGCCACGGCTACACCTTC. The chain combines TRBV14 with TRBJ1-2; D might be TRBD1 (6 bases). Germline CDR1 is SGHDN and CDR2 is FVKESK. CDR3 length: 13 amino acids. Between the trimmed V and J ends, which lost 6 bases and 8 bases, there was a span of 16 bases.

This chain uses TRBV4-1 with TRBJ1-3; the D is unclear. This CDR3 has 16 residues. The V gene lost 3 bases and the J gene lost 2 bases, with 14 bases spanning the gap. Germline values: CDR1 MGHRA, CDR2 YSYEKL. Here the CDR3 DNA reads TGCGCCAGCAGCCAGAGGGAGAATTTGGCTGGAAACACCATATATTTT. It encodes CASSQRENLAGNTIYF.

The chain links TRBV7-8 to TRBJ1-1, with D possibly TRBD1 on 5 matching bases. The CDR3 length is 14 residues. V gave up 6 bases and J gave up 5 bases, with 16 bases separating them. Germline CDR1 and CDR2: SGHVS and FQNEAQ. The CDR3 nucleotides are TGTGCCAGCAGTCTCGGGGGGGTGTGGACTGAAGCTTTCTTT. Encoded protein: CASSLGGVWTEAFF.

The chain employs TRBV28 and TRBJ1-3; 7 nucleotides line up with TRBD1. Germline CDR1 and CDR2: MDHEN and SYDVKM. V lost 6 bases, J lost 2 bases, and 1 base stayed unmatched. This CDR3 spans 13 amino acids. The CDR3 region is CASRTGPGNTIYF. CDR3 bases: TGTGCCAGCAGGACAGGGCCTGGAAACACCATATATTTT.

DNA for the CDR3: TGTGCCAGCAGTCCCCCTAGGGGAGGGGAGACCCAGTACTTC. This gives the protein CASSPPRGGETQYF. V gene TRBV28 combines with J gene TRBJ2-5; TRBD2 matches 7 bases. The CDR3 totals 14 residues. Looked up from germline, CDR1 is MDHEN and CDR2 is SYDVKM. V was pared by 5 bases and J by 5 bases, with 8 bases of the junction left unmatched.

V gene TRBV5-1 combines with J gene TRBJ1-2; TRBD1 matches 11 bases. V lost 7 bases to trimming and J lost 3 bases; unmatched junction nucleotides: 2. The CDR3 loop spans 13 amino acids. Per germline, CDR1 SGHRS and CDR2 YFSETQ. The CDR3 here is CASGQGADYGYTF. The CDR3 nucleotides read TGCGCCAGCGGACAGGGGGCCGACTATGGCTACACCTTC.

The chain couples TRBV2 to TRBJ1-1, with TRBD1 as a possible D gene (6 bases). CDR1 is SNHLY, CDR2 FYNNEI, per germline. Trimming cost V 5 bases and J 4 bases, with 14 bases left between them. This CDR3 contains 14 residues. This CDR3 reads CASSINREGTEAFF. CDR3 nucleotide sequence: TGTGCCAGCAGTATTAACAGGGAGGGCACTGAAGCTTTCTTT.

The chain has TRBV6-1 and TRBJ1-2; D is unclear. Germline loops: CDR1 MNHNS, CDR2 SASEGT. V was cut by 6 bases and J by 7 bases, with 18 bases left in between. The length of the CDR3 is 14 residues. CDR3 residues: CASSAPGDSAGYTF. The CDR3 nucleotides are TGTGCCAGCAGCGCCCCCGGGGATTCGGCTGGCTACACCTTC.

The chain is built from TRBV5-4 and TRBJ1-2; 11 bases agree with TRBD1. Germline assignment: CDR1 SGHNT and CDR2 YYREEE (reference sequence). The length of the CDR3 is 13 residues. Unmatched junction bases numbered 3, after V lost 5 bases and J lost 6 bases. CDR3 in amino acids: CASRGQGADGYTF. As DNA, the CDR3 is TGTGCCAGCAGAGGACAGGGGGCGGATGGCTACACCTTC.

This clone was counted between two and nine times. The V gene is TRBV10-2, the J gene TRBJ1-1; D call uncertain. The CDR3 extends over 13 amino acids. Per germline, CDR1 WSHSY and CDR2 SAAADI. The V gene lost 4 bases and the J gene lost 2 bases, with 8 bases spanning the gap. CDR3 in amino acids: CASSVQSNTEAFF. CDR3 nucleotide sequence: TGCGCCAGCAGTGTACAGAGTAACACTGAAGCTTTCTTT.

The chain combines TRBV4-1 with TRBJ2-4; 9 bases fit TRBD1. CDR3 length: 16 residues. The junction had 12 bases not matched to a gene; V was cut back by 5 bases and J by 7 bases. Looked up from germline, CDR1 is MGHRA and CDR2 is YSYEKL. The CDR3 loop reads CASSNQPGTGLNIQYF. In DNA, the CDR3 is TGCGCCAGCAGCAATCAGCCCGGGACAGGGCTGAACATTCAGTACTTC.

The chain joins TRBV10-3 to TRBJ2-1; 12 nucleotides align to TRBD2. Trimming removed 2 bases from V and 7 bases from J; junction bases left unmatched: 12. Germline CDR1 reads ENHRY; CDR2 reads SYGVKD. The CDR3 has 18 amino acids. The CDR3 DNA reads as TGTGCCATCAGTGAGCTCGCTAGCGGGAGGGCCGGGGGGAATGAGCAGTTCTTC. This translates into CAISELASGRAGGNEQFF.

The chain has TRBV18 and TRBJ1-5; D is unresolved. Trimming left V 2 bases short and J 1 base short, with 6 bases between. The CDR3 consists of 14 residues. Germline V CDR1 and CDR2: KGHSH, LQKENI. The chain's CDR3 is CASSPSGSNQPQHF. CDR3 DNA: TGTGCCAGCTCACCATCGGGGAGCAATCAGCCCCAGCATTTT.

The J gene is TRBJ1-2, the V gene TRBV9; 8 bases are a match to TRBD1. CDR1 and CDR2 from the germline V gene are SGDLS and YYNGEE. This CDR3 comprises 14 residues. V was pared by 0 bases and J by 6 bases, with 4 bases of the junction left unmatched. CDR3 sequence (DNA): TGTGCCAGCAGCGTAGCTGGACAGGGCCATGGCTACACCTTC. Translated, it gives CASSVAGQGHGYTF.

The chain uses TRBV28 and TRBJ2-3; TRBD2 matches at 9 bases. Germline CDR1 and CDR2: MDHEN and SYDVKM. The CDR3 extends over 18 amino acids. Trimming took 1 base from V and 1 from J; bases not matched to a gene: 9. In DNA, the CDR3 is TGTGCCAGCAGTTTATCCTCTAGCGGGGCCTCGGGCACAGATACGCAGTATTTT. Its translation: CASSLSSSGASGTDTQYF.

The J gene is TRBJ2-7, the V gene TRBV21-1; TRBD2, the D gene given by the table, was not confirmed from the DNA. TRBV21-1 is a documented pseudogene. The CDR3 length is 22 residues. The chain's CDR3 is CASSKTSVREGRRIAGYYEQYF. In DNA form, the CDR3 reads TGTGCCAGCAGCAAAACGTCGGTTAGGGAAGGAAGGAGAATAGCGGGATACTACGAGCAGTACTTC.

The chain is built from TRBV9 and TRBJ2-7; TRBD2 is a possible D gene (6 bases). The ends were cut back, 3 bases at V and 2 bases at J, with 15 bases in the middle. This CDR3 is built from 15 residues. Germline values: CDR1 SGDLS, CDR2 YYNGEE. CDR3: CASSAGGGETYEQYF. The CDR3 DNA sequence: TGTGCCAGCAGCGCCGGCGGAGGGGAAACCTACGAGCAGTACTTC.

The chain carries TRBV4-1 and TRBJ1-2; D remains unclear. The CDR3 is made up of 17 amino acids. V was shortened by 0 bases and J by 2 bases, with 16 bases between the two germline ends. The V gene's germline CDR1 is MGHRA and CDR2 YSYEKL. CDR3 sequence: CASSQERGQTRNYGYTF. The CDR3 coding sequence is TGCGCCAGCAGCCAAGAGAGAGGCCAAACCAGAAACTATGGCTACACCTTC.

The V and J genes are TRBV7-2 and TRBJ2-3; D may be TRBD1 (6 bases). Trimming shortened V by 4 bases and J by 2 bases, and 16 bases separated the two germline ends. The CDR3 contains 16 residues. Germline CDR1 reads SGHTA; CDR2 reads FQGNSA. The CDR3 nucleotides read TGTGCCAGCAGCTACAGCTCCGGACAGATCACAGATACGCAGTATTTT. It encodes CASSYSSGQITDTQYF.

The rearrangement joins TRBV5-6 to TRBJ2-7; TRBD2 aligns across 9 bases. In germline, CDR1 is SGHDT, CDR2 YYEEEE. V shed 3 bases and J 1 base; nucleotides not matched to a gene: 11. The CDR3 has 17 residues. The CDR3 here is CASSSRTSAMRSYEQYF. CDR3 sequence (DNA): TGTGCCAGCAGCTCCCGGACTAGCGCTATGAGATCCTACGAGCAGTACTTC.